The present T cell receptor (beta chain) was sequenced within a study of blood T cells in healthy people across ages. In germline, CDR1 is LGHDT, CDR2 YNNKEL (reference sequence). Trimming took off 4 bases at V and 2 bases at J, with 8 bases between the two ends. CDR3 size: 13 residues. The authors ran a second PCR of about 6 to 11 cycles using a sample-barcoded 5' primer and a J-beta primer mix. Each cDNA molecule carried a tag from a template-switch adaptor that contained 12 random nucleotides. TCRdb passed the 5' RACE reads through MiXCR, listing each CDR3 protein once. Of approximately 940,000 distinct CDR3 sequences listed, about 48% are singletons.

This clonotype originated in a man aged 25 to 40 in good health. What was sequenced was blood. This rearrangement joins TRBV3-1 to TRBJ2-5; D not resolved. For the CDR3, the DNA is TGTGCCAGCAGCCTTACCTTACAAGAGACCCAGTACTTC. This codes for CASSLTLQETQYF.